This T cell receptor (beta chain) was sequenced during a study of T cells after posttransplantation cyclophosphamide. Treatment was busulfan-fludarabine conditioning, a marrow graft, and cyclophosphamide on days +3 and +4. A note on this clone: Its antigen remains unidentified.

CDR3 length: 14 residues. Germline lookup yields CDR1 SGHRS and CDR2 YFSETQ. V dropped 0 bases and J dropped 12; count of bases not matched to a gene: 8. Notes on the study in general: Later post-transplant blood repertoires were often dominated by donor CD8+ memory clones. After PTCy, TRB diversity resembled that of CNI/methotrexate controls. Skin or GI-infiltrating T cells shared few TRB sequences with blood.

Here immunoSEQ multiplex PCR was the method, and the copy in TCRdb shows in-frame clones only, minus some. The sample records about 2,000 clones, about two thirds being singletons. The origin of this receptor is a male patient in his 50s who received an allogeneic stem cell transplant from a related donor and was CMV-positive. These T cells may partly come from the graft donor. The chain couples TRBV5-1 to TRBJ2-1; 8 bases line up with TRBD2. Sample: PBMCs, taken roughly five weeks after a stem cell transplant with posttransplant cyclophosphamide. The chain's CDR3 is CASSLDTSGMVQFF. CDR3 bases: TGCGCCAGCAGCTTGGATACTAGCGGTATGGTGCAGTTCTTC. Combining the CDR3 with reference TRBV5-1 and TRBJ2-1 gives the whole variable domain KAGVTQTPRYLIKTRGQQVTLSCSPISGHRSVSWYQQTPGQGLQFLFEYFSETQRNKGNFPGRFSGRQFSNSRSEMNVSTLELGDSALYLCASSLDTSGMVQFFGPGTRLTVL.